The present T cell receptor beta chain was sequenced within a study of identical twins. Study results and limitations: Partial confounding of zero-insertion analyses by invariant MAIT and iNKT cells was possible. Abundant cord blood beta clonotypes carried fewer insertions; memory repertoires showed none.

A template switching step contributed a universal primer site, while unique molecular identifiers were present in the cDNA. Each CDR3 protein gets one entry after TCRdb re-called the 5' RACE reads with MiXCR. The table includes roughly 480,000 distinct CDR3 sequences, roughly a quarter detected once. Of note for this clonotype: Antigen: not known.

These sequences were also reported in another study, on T cells expressing NK-cell markers. As reported in that work: Certain NKG2C+ T cell clones were expanded, and their HCMV specificity remained unclear.

Source material: CD4+ T cells sorted from blood. This receptor was obtained from a woman aged 18-29 years in good health.

DNA for the CDR3: TGTGCCAGCAGCCTCGGACTAGCGGGGGGTCGGGAGACCCAGTACTTC. Translation gives CASSLGLAGGRETQYF. This chain uses TRBV9 with TRBJ2-5; 14 bases are shared with TRBD2. The CDR3 is 16 amino acids. Trimming cost V 4 bases and J 5 bases; bases outside gene matches: 7. The V gene's germline CDR1 is SGDLS and CDR2 YYNGEE.